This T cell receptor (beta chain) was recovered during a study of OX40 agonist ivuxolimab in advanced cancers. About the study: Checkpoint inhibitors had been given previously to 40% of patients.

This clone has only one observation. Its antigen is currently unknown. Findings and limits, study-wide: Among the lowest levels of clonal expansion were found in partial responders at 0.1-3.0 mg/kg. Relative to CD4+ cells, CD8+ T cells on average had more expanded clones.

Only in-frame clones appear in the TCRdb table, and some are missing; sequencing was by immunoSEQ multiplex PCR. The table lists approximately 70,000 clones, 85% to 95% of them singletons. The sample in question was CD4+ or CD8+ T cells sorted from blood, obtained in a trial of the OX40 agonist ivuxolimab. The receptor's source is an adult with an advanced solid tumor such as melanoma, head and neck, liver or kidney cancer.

CDR3 nucleotides: TGTGCCAGTAGTATTAGGGTTCAGCCCCAGCATTTT. Translating it yields CASSIRVQPQHF. This chain connects TRBV19 to TRBJ1-5; D is uncertain. Germline-derived CDR1 and CDR2 are LNHDA and SQIVND (reference sequence). The CDR3 has 12 amino acids. V was cut by 3 bases and J by 6 bases, with 6 bases left in between.